This record concerns one TCR beta chain sequence. Its antigen remains unidentified. Base qualities are missing; no much larger clone stands one base away. TCRbeta CDR3 regions were amplified from genomic DNA by means of the immunoSEQ Assay, a bias-controlled multiplex PCR. In the original analysis: Nucleated cell counts per sample were estimated from amplification of reference gene primers within the assay. Sequence reads were collapsed and filtered to measure the absolute abundance of every unique TCRbeta CDR3 rearrangement. Productive Simpson clonality was computed per sample as the square root of Simpson's diversity index over productive rearrangements. The immuneACCESS repertoire file appears here via TCRdb, limited to in-frame rearrangements. These files lack a portion of the clones; in checked studies, under half of the deficit traces to unresolved V genes, and the cause of the others is not known. That table supplies the V and J calls and clone size; D and trimming were determined from the DNA. This sample gives 140,000 to 150,000 clones in total; 75% to 85% of them show up just once. The ten largest clonotypes hold about an eighth of the sample.

This record comes from a study of blood T cell repertoires in COVID-19 (dated by TCRdb to the early 2020s). Regarding the complete study: Samples from collaborators originated in the United States, Italy and Spain and spanned both the acute and convalescent phases of COVID-19. The samples were drawn from two sources: the first 160 participants of the ongoing ImmuneRACE study, and 1,200 or so subjects contributed by 6 global collaborators. Where available, HLA class I and class II types were taken from metadata supplied by the sample provider and were not determined by assay-based typing. A freely available public database, intended as a resource for researchers studying the immune response to SARS-CoV-2, is where the repertoires were released. A de-identified subject ID, COVID-19 status, age in years and sex were almost always included in the sample metadata. The material from the prospective study consisted of cDNA or gDNA derived from T cells, B-cell-depleted T cells, or PBMCs. Deeply sampled blood TCRbeta repertoires from subjects exposed to, actively infected with, or recovered from COVID-19 were included in the dataset. The research as a whole found: Clinical and demographic metadata were provided uncurated, with the amount varying by source and participant.

Spanning cysteine to phenylalanine, the CDR3 consists of 16 amino acids. The read is trimmed to its CDR3 DNA, 48 bases read in frame from base 1. The germline V gene gives CDR1 as KGHSH and CDR2 as LQKENI. Trimming removed 0 bases from V and 4 bases from J, leaving 13 bases between the germline ends. Collaborating institutions collected whole blood in K2EDTA tubes following their own protocols. Collaborator samples were shipped for TCRbeta analysis as frozen whole blood, isolated PBMCs, or DNA extracted from either sample type. The chain is assembled from TRBV18 and TRBJ1-3; the D gene is unclear. The sequenced material came from peripheral blood. The receptor comes from a man aged 55 to 70 with active or convalescent COVID-19. The sequenced DNA is TGTGCCAGCTCACCACCATCCGGGTTGAACGGAAACACCATATATTTT. The resulting protein is CASSPPSGLNGNTIYF.